Listed below are T cell receptor beta chains from one sample, sequenced in a study of CD4 T cells in relation to SARS-CoV-2 and coronaviruses. No antigen is known for these receptors. Measured with immunoSEQ multiplex PCR; TCRdb has only the in-frame clones, and not every one. The data contain some 16,000 clones, around 80% of them singletons. The material sequenced was CD4+ T cells from PBMCs, cultured in vitro. Source of these receptors: a human donor in good health. Each CDR3 is given with its conserved first and last residue. D genes are given only for firm matches. Part of the rows lack a size; the others show once, few, many or a class for expanded clones.

abundance: .
j_gene: TRBJ2-5
d_gene: TRBD2
v_gene: TRBV7-2
CDR3aa: CASSPGLAGAIWETQYF
CDR3nt: TGTGCCAGCAGCCCAGGACTAGCGGGGGCAATTTGGGAGACCCAGTACTTC

abundance: .
j_gene: TRBJ1-2
d_gene: .
v_gene: TRBV4-3
CDR3aa: CASSRLRGYGYTF
CDR3nt: TGCGCCAGCAGCCGCTTAAGGGGTTATGGCTACACCTTC

abundance: .
j_gene: TRBJ1-4
d_gene: .
v_gene: TRBV7-2
CDR3aa: CASSLSREYEKLFF
CDR3nt: TGTGCCAGCAGCTTAAGCAGGGAGTATGAAAAACTGTTTTTT

abundance: .
j_gene: TRBJ1-6
d_gene: .
v_gene: TRBV19
CDR3aa: CASSAATAGGNSPLHF
CDR3nt: TGTGCCAGTAGTGCTGCAACTGCGGGGGGTAATTCACCCCTCCACTTT

abundance: .
j_gene: TRBJ1-2
d_gene: .
v_gene: TRBV6-6
CDR3aa: CASTPRGENYGYTF
CDR3nt: TGTGCCAGCACCCCTCGGGGGGAGAACTATGGCTACACCTTC

abundance: .
j_gene: TRBJ2-2
d_gene: .
v_gene: TRBV9
CDR3aa: CASRSSGELFF
CDR3nt: TGTGCCAGCAGAAGCTCCGGGGAGCTGTTTTTT

abundance: .
j_gene: TRBJ2-1
d_gene: TRBD2
v_gene: TRBV7-9
CDR3aa: CASNPSVGGGSNEQFF
CDR3nt: TGTGCCAGCAACCCCTCGGTGGGCGGGGGAAGTAATGAGCAGTTCTTC

abundance: few
j_gene: TRBJ2-1
d_gene: .
v_gene: TRBV27
CDR3aa: CASSFLLIGGRIDEQFF
CDR3nt: TGTGCCAGCAGTTTTTTACTGATAGGGGGTAGGATCGATGAGCAGTTCTTC

abundance: once
j_gene: TRBJ1-3
d_gene: TRBD1
v_gene: TRBV7-2
CDR3aa: CASSPRPGQGHSGNTIYF
CDR3nt: TGTGCCAGCAGCCCGAGACCAGGACAGGGGCACTCTGGAAACACCATATATTTT

abundance: .
j_gene: TRBJ1-1
d_gene: TRBD1
v_gene: TRBV18
CDR3aa: CASSPVTTGSLTEAFF
CDR3nt: TGTGCCAGCTCACCAGTCACGACAGGGAGTCTCACTGAAGCTTTCTTT

abundance: .
j_gene: TRBJ1-4
d_gene: .
v_gene: TRBV7-6
CDR3aa: CASSPQGQGANEKLFF
CDR3nt: TGTGCCAGCAGCCCACAAGGCCAGGGAGCTAATGAAAAACTGTTTTTT

abundance: .
j_gene: TRBJ2-1
d_gene: TRBD2
v_gene: TRBV7-8
CDR3aa: CASSRTSGADNEQFF
CDR3nt: TGTGCCAGCAGCAGGACTAGCGGGGCCGACAATGAGCAGTTCTTC

abundance: .
j_gene: TRBJ2-1
d_gene: .
v_gene: TRBV7-7
CDR3aa: CASSLEAPPVRSEQFF
CDR3nt: TGTGCTAGCAGCTTAGAGGCCCCCCCGGTTAGAAGTGAGCAGTTCTTC

abundance: .
j_gene: TRBJ1-1
d_gene: TRBD1
v_gene: TRBV7-9
CDR3aa: CASSRTGLEAFF
CDR3nt: TGTGCCAGCAGCAGGACAGGACTTGAAGCTTTCTTT

abundance: .
j_gene: TRBJ1-1
d_gene: .
v_gene: TRBV10-3
CDR3aa: CAIKGGRGVTEAFF
CDR3nt: TGTGCCATCAAAGGAGGTAGGGGAGTCACTGAAGCTTTCTTT

abundance: .
j_gene: TRBJ2-7
d_gene: .
v_gene: TRBV4-2
CDR3aa: CASSQVGDAPYEQYF
CDR3nt: TGTGCCAGCAGCCAAGTGGGGGACGCCCCGTACGAGCAGTACTTC

abundance: .
j_gene: TRBJ1-3
d_gene: .
v_gene: TRBV4-1
CDR3aa: CASSQGIAHSGNTIYF
CDR3nt: TGCGCCAGCAGCCAAGGGATAGCACACTCTGGAAACACCATATATTTT

abundance: .
j_gene: TRBJ2-1
d_gene: .
v_gene: TRBV7-3
CDR3aa: CASSLNPQSGEQFF
CDR3nt: TGTGCCAGCAGCTTAAACCCTCAGTCGGGTGAGCAGTTCTTC

abundance: few
j_gene: TRBJ1-2
d_gene: .
v_gene: TRBV4-2
CDR3aa: CASSQDGSGQRGYGYTF
CDR3nt: TGTGCCAGCAGCCAAGATGGGAGCGGGCAGAGAGGCTATGGCTACACCTTC

abundance: .
j_gene: TRBJ2-5
d_gene: .
v_gene: TRBV7-2
CDR3aa: CASSLSGLPEETQYF
CDR3nt: TGTGCCAGCAGCTTATCGGGACTCCCAGAGGAGACCCAGTACTTC